Listed below are T cell receptor beta chains from one sample, sequenced in a study of blood T cell repertoires in COVID-19. Clones were sequenced by immunoSEQ multiplex PCR, and TCRdb holds only the in-frame ones, with some missing. The data hold just over 150,000 clones, with around 89% observed a single time. The sample taken for sequencing was peripheral blood. The origin of the receptors is a middle-aged woman with acute or convalescent COVID-19. Both conserved end residues are part of each CDR3. Fields, in order: V gene, clone size, CDR3 protein. Where a row states a size, it is once, few, many or the class of an expanded clone; other rows omit it.

>TRBV6-5|.
CASSYAGVGYTF
>TRBV4-1|.
CASSPSGYSNQPQHF
>TRBV4-2|.
CASSPTFRGLAGGYTQYF
>TRBV9|.
CASSVDGVLHNEQFF
>TRBV2|.
CASSERQGSGYGYTF
>TRBV12-3/TRBV12-4|.
CASREGGAYGYTF
>TRBV27|.
CASSPGGPAGELFF
>TRBV28|few
CASSLSSTVLHF
>TRBV18|.
CASSPTGQVEQYF
>TRBV2|.
CASSEDADITEAFF
>TRBV6-5|.
CASSYSQGVNEKLFF
>TRBV5-4|.
CASSLVAGGYTGELFF
>TRBV9|.
CASSPTHGTSKGETQYF
>TRBV7-6|.
CASSQEGTRPTDTQYF
>TRBV15|.
CATSSFVGAHEQYF
>TRBV11-1|.
CASSLGGVTEAFF
>TRBV6-6|.
CASSAFSSYNSPLHF
>TRBV3-1/TRBV3-2|.
CASSQDSLLQQFF
>TRBV5-1|once
CASSPGAGVSGYTF
>TRBV6-5|.
CASSSGTYNEQFF
>TRBV6-5|.
CASSSTEGAYNEQFF
>TRBV18|.
CASTGTLFTGELFF
>TRBV7-9|.
CASSSSLDEQFF
>TRBV3-1/TRBV3-2|.
CASSPASGRAGGDTQYF
>TRBV19|.
CASKGTPNTGELFF
>TRBV5-4|.
CASSLAKGGGGAVRELFF
>TRBV6-5|.
CASRIDRNSPLHF
>TRBV9|few
CASSVAGSLNTEAFF
>TRBV7-2|.
CASRDRLAGYNEQFF
>TRBV19|.
CASSSPQSGSYSYEQYF
>TRBV18|.
CASSLRTGGNTEAFF
>TRBV6-5|.
CASSLQRYNSPLHF
>TRBV6-5|once
CASSYMTSDFNEQFF
>TRBV4-1|few
CASSHSRQAMNTEAFF
>TRBV6-2/TRBV6-3|.
CASSYRLGQAVREQFF
>TRBV4-2|.
CASSQEQGRADTQYF
>TRBV24-1|.
CATSEWTGGDQPQHF
>TRBV2|few
CASTGQVNTEAFF
>TRBV9|once
CASSAGTGPFGSPLHF
>TRBV19|.
CASSIGTSGMGTDTQYF
>TRBV7-6|.
CASSSGTGVKQYF
>TRBV29-1|once
CSVEGTGPSYEQYF
>TRBV27|.
CASSLTGGGDTEAFF
>TRBV5-1|.
CASRGASGGAIYEQYF
>TRBV7-9|.
CASSELQMNTEAFF
>TRBV6-5|.
CASSADRSGNQPQHF
>TRBV5-1|.
CASSDRDRGGYGYTF
>TRBV24-1|.
CATGQGVGNEQFF